This section outlines one T cell receptor (beta chain) sequence together with its context. Antigen: not known. This table comes from immunoSEQ multiplex PCR, and its TCRdb copy is limited to in-frame clones, with some not included. The table lists 15,000 to 20,000 clones, 81% of them singletons. This sample was taken from a study of CD4+ T cells in melanoma. With 4 bases removed from V and 1 base from J, the gap between germline ends came to 4 bases. Germline V CDR1 and CDR2: DFQATT, SNEGSKA (reference sequence). This CDR3 contains 11 residues. General observations from the study: In melanoma, neoantigen-specific CD4+ T cells reportedly differed in differentiation state. A reported correlation linked neoantigen-specific CD4+ T cells to CD8+, macrophage and B cell function.

Sequences were obtained from cells from a culture (not recorded whether cultured in vitro). The receptor's source is a human donor with melanoma. V and J are TRBV20-1 and TRBJ1-1, with D uncertain. In nucleotides, the CDR3 is TGCAGTGCTACAGGGAACACTGAAGCTTTCTTT. This encodes CSATGNTEAFF.